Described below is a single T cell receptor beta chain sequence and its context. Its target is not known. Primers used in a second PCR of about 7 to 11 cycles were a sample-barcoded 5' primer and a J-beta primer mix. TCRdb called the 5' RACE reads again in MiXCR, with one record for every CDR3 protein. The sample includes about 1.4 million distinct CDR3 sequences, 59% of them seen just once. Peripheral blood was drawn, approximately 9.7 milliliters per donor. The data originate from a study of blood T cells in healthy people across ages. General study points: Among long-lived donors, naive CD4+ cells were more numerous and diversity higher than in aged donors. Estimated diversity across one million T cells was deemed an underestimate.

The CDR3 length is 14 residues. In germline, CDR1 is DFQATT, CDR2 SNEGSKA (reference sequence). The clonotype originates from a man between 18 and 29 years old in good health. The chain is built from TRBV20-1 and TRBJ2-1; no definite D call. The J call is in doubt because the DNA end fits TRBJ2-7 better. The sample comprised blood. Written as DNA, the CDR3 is TGCAGTGCTACCTTAGGCGATCTCTACAATGAGCAGTACTTC. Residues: CSATLGDLYNEQYF.